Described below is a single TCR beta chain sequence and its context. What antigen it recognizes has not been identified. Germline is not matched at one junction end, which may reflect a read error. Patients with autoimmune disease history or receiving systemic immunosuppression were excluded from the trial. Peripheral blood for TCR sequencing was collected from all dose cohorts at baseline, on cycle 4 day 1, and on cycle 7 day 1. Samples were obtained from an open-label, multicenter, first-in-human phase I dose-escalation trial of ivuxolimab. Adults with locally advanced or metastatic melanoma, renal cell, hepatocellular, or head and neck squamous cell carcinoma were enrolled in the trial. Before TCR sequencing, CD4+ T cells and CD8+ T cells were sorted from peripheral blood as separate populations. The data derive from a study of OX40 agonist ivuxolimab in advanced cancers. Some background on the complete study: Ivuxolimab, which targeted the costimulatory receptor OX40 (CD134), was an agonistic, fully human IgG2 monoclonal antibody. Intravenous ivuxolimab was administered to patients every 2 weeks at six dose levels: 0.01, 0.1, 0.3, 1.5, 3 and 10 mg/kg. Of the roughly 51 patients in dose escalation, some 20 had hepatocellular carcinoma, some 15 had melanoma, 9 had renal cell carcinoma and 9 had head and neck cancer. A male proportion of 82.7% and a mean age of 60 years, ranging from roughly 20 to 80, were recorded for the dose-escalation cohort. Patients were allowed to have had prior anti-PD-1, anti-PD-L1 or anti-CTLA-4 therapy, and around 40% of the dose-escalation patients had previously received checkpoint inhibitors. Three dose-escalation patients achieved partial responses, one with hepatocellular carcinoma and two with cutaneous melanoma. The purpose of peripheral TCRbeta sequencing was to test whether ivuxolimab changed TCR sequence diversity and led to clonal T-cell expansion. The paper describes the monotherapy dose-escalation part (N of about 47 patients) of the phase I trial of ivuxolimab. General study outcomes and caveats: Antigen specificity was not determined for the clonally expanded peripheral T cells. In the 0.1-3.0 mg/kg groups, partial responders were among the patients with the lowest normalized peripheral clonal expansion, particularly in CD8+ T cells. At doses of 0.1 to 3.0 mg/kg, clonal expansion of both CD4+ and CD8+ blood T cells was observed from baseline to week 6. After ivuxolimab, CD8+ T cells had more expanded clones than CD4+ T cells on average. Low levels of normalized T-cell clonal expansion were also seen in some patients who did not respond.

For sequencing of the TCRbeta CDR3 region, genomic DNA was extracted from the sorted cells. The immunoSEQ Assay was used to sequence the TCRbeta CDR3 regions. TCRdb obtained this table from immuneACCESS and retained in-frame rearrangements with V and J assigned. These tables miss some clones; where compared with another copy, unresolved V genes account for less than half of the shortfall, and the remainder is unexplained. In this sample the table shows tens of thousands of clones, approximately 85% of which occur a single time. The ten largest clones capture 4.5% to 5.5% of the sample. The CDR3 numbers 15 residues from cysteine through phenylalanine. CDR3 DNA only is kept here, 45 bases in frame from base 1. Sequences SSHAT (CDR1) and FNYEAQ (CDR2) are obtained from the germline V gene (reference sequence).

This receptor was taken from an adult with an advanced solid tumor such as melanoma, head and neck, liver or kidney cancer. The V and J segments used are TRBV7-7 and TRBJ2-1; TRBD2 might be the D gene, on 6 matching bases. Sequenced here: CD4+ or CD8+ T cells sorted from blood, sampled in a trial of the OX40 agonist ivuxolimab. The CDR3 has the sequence CASSSGLSPENEQFF. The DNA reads TGTGCTAGCAGCTCGGGACTCTCCCCTGAAAATGAGCAGTTCTTC.